The clone carrying this T cell receptor beta chain has only one observation. Antigen unknown. Germline CDR1 and CDR2: LNHDA and SQIVND (reference sequence). Between the trimmed V and J ends, which lost 8 bases and 1 base, there was a span of 2 bases. CDR3 length equals 11 residues. Time point described: week 47, end of study. In every dose of vaccine, 300 ug of mutant IDH1 20-mer peptide was given alongside topical imiquimod. Eight vaccinations reached patients in weeks 1, 3, 5, 7, 11, 15, 19 and 23. The donors had new WHO grade 3 or 4 astrocytomas; these were IDH1-mutant and ATRX-lost. This sample is drawn from a study of a mutant IDH1 vaccine in newly diagnosed glioma. Whole-study results and caveats: Among patients, roughly 93% showed immune responses induced by the vaccine.

The table came from immunoSEQ multiplex PCR; TCRdb's copy has only in-frame clones and leaves some out. The sample gives 50,000 to 70,000 clones, over 80% of which show up once; 3.2% is in the top ten. This clonotype originated in a woman between 50 and 59 years old with glioma. The starting material was PBMCs, obtained from a glioma patient whose treatment included an IDH1 peptide vaccine. The rearrangement links TRBV19 to TRBJ2-2; no definite D call. The CDR3 region has the DNA TGTGCCAGTCAGAACACCGGGGAGCTGTTTTTT. Its translation: CASQNTGELFF.